This TCR beta chain was identified in a study of T cell responses to AZD1222 COVID-19 vaccine. Overall study results and limits: Nearly half of spike-specific TCRs reportedly target unmutated variant regions. Baseline antibody screening turned up just six or seven seropositive AZD1222 recipients.

To note about this clone: Its target is not known.

The repertoire was sequenced with immunoSEQ multiplex PCR; TCRdb's copy has only in-frame clones and lacks some. The table includes about 140,000 clones, roughly nine tenths detected once. The V gene lost 5 bases and the J gene lost 4 bases, with 17 bases spanning the gap. Germline V CDR1 and CDR2: LNHNV, YYDKDF (reference sequence). The CDR3 covers 15 residues. The chain combines TRBV15 with TRBJ1-1, with a possible D match to TRBD1 (5 bases). Material: peripheral blood, obtained 28 days after the second dose of the MenACWY control vaccine. This TCR was sampled from an adult who received the MenACWY meningococcal vaccine as a control. Here the CDR3 reads CATSGQRGGSTEAFF. The DNA for the CDR3 is TGTGCCACCAGCGGACAACGGGGCGGGAGCACTGAAGCTTTCTTT.